This entry concerns a single T cell receptor (beta chain). The data originate from a study of control samples from healthy donors and cancer patients. The assay was immunoSEQ multiplex PCR, and TCRdb's table has in-frame clones only and misses some. The sample lists almost 95,000 clones; roughly nine tenths were seen once. The TCR originated in a woman under 30 in good health. Sequenced material: blood.

This CDR3 reads CASSPMDSSYNEQFF. The CDR3 bases are TGCGCCAGCAGCCCTATGGACAGCTCCTACAATGAGCAGTTCTTC. The V and J genes are TRBV4-1 and TRBJ2-1; possible D gene TRBD1, 6 bases. V dropped 4 bases and J dropped 0 bases, with 10 bases sitting between them. The CDR3 spans 15 residues. CDR1 MGHRA and CDR2 YSYEKL come from the germline V gene.